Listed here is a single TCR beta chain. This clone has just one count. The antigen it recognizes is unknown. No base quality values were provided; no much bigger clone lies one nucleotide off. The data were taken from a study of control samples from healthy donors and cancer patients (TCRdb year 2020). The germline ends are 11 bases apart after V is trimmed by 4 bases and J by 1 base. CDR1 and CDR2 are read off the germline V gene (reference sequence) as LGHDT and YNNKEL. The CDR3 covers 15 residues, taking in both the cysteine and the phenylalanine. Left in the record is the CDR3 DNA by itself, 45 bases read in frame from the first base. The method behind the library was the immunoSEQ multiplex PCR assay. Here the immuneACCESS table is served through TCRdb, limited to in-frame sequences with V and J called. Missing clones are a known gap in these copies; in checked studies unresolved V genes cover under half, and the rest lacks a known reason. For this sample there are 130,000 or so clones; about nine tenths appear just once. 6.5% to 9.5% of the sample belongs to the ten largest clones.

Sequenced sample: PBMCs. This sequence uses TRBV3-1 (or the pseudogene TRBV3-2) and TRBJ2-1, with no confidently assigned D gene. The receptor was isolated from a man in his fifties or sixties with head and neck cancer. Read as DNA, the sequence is TGTGCCAGCAGCCTGGGCCGCGGTTCCTACAATGAGCAGTTCTTC. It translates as CASSLGRGSYNEQFF.